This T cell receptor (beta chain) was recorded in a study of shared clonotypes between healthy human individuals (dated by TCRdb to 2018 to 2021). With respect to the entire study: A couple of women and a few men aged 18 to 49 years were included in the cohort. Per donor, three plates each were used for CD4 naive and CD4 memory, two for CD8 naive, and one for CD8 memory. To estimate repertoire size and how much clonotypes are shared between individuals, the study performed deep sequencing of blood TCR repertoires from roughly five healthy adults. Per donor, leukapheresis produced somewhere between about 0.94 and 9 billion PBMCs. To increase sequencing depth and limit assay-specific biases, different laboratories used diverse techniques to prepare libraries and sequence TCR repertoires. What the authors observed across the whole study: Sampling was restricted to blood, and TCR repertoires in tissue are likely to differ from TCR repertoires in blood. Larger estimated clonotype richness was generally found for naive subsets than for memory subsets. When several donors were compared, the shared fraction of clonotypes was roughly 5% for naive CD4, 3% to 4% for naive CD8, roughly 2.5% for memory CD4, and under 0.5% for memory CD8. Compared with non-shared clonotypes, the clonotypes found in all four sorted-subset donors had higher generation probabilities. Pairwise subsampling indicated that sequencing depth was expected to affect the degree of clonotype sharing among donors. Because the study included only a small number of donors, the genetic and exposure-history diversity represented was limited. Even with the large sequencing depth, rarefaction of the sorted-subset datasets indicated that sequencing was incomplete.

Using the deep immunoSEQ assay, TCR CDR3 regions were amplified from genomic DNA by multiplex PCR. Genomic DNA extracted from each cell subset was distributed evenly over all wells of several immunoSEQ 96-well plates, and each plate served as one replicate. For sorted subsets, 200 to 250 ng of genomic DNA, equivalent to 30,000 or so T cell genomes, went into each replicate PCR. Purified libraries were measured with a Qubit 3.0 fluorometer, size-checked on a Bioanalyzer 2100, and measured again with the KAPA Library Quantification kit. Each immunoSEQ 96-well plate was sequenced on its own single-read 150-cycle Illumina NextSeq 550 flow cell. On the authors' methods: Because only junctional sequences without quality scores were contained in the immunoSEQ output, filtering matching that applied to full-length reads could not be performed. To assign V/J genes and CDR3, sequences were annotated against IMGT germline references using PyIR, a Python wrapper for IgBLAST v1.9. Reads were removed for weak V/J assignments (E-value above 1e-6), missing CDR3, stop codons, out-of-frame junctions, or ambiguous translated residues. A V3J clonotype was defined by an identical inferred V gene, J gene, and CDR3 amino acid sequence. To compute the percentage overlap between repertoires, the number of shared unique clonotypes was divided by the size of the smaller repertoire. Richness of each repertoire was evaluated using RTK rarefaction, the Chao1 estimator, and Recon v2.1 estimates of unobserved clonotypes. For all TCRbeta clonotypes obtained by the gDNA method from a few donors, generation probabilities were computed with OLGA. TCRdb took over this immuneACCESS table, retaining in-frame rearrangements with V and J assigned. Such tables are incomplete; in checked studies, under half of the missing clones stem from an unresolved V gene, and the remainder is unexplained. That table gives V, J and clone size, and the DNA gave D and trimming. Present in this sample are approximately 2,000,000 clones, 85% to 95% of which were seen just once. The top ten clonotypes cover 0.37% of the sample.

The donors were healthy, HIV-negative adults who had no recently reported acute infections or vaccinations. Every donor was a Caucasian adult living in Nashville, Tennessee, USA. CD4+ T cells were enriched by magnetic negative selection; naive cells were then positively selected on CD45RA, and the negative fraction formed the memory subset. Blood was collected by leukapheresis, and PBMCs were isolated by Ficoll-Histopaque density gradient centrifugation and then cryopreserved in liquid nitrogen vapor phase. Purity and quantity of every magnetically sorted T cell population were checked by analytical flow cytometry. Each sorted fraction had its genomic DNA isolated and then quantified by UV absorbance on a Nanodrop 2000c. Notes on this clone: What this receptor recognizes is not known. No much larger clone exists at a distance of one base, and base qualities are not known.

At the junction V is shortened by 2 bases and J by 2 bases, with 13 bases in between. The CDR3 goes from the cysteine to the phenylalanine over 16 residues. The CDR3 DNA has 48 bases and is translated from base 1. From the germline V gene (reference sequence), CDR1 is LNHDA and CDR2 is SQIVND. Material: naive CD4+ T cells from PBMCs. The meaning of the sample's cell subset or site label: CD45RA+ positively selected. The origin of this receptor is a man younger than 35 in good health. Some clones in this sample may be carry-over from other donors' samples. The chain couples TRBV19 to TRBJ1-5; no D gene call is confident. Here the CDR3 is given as CASSILARVGNQPQHF. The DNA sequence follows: TGTGCCAGTAGTATACTGGCAAGGGTGGGCAATCAGCCCCAGCATTTT.